The 32 T cell receptor beta chains presented below share a single source sample, sequenced in a study of neoadjuvant anti-PD-1 for oral cavity cancer. Profiling relied on immunoSEQ multiplex PCR, and the TCRdb table lists in-frame clones only, not all of them. The table records more than 12,000 clones, approximately 35% of them present only once. Time point here: after neoadjuvant nivolumab, at surgical resection. The sample consisted of tumor tissue, taken after nivolumab (anti-PD-1) treatment. Source of these receptors: a person aged 40-85 years with oral cavity squamous cell carcinoma.

This clone was seen a few times. The V gene is TRBV5-4, the J gene TRBJ2-5, with TRBD1 matching over 8 bases. The CDR3 covers 17 residues. In germline, CDR1 is SGHNT, CDR2 YYREEE (reference sequence). V shed 4 bases and J 3 bases; nucleotides not matched to a gene: 14. This CDR3 is CASSPRRGGQGKETQYF. Written as DNA, the CDR3 is TGTGCCAGCAGCCCTCGGAGGGGTGGACAGGGAAAAGAGACCCAGTACTTC.

This clone was found once. The chain is built from TRBV29-1 and TRBJ1-2, with D tentatively TRBD1 (6 bases). Trimming removed 6 bases from V and 4 bases from J, with 15 bases in between. The V gene's germline CDR1 is SQVTM and CDR2 ANQGSEA. The CDR3 spans 13 residues. This CDR3 is CSVGLQGVYGYTF. In DNA form, the CDR3 reads TGCAGCGTGGGCCTACAGGGCGTCTATGGCTACACCTTC.

This clone was seen a few times. Other DNA sequences in the same sample also yield this CDR3. The rearrangement links TRBV4-3 to TRBJ2-7; D unresolved. V shed 1 base and J shed 6 bases, with 7 bases lying between them. The CDR3 spans 12 residues. The germline CDR1 and CDR2 sequences are LGHNA and YSLEER. DNA of the CDR3: TGCGCCAGCAGCCAAGGACGAAGCGAGCAGTACTTC. It translates to CASSQGRSEQYF.

The chain employs TRBV5-5 and TRBJ2-6; a weak D match, TRBD1 (6 bases). Trimming pared 0 bases from V and 2 bases from J, leaving 9 bases between. The CDR3 totals 16 residues. Germline V gene data show CDR1 as SGHKS and CDR2 as YYEKEE (reference sequence). DNA of the CDR3: TGTGCCAGCAGCTTGGGGGGGCAGACTGGGGCCAACGTCCTGACTTTC. This sequence encodes CASSLGGQTGANVLTF. The full variable domain, rest sourced from reference TRBV5-5 and TRBJ2-6, is DAGVTQSPTHLIKTRGQQVTLRCSPISGHKSVSWYQQVLGQGPQFIFQYYEKEERGRGNFPDRFSARQFPNYSSELNVNALLLGDSALYLCASSLGGQTGANVLTFGAGSRLTVL.

This clone appeared a few times. V gene TRBV27 combines with J gene TRBJ1-2, with 11 bases lining up with TRBD1. The CDR3 spans 15 residues. V gave up 7 bases and J gave up 2 bases; unmatched junction bases: 6. Germline V CDR1 and CDR2: MNHEY, SMNVEV (reference sequence). The CDR3 DNA reads as TGTGCCAGCACAGTGGGGACAGGGGGAAACTATGGCTACACCTTC. Translated, it gives CASTVGTGGNYGYTF.

The chain recombines TRBV5-4 with TRBJ1-2; D remains ambiguous. The CDR3 extends over 14 amino acids. The V end was cut by 0 bases, the J end by 6 bases, with 12 bases between. Germline CDR1 reads SGHNT; CDR2 reads YYREEE (reference sequence). The CDR3 spells CASSLAGRSDGYTF. CDR3 nucleotide sequence: TGTGCCAGCAGCTTGGCCGGCAGGTCGGATGGCTACACCTTC.

V is TRBV27 and J is TRBJ2-5; 8 nucleotides line up with TRBD1. Per germline, CDR1 MNHEY and CDR2 SMNVEV (reference sequence). With 0 bases clipped from V and 5 bases from J, the junction kept 5 bases outside the gene matches. This CDR3 is built from 15 residues. The CDR3 region is CASSLSWTGLETQYF. The CDR3 coding sequence is TGTGCCAGCAGTTTATCGTGGACAGGGTTGGAGACCCAGTACTTC.

This clone was counted between two and nine times. This rearrangement joins TRBV7-2 to TRBJ2-5; D unclear. CDR1 is SGHTA, CDR2 FQGNSA, per germline. With 5 bases removed from V and 5 bases from J, the gap between germline ends came to 15 bases. This CDR3 has 14 amino acids. CDR3 residues: CASSQRSHRETQYF. CDR3 in DNA: TGTGCCAGCAGCCAAAGGTCGCACCGGGAGACCCAGTACTTC.

V usage is TRBV28 and J usage is TRBJ1-1; no clear D. This CDR3 has 12 amino acids. Looked up from germline, CDR1 is MDHEN and CDR2 is SYDVKM. Trimming pared 3 bases from V and 2 bases from J, leaving 4 bases between. The CDR3 loop reads CASSLFNTEAFF. CDR3 sequence (DNA): TGTGCCAGCAGTTTGTTCAACACTGAAGCTTTCTTT.

By its share, this clone is medium-sized. The chain carries TRBV7-6 and TRBJ1-1; D is unclear. The CDR3 spans 15 residues. Germline V lookup: CDR1 SGHVS, CDR2 FNYEAQ. Deletions cut 5 bases from V and 3 bases from J, with 16 bases between. CDR3 nucleotides: TGTGCCAGCAGCCCAACGATTCAGTTGTACACTGAAGCTTTCTTT. Its translation: CASSPTIQLYTEAFF. Drawing the rest from reference TRBV7-6 and TRBJ1-1, the complete variable domain is GAGVSQSPRYKVTKRGQDVALRCDPISGHVSLYWYRQALGQGPEFLTYFNYEAQQDKSGLPNDRFSAERPEGSISTLTIQRTEQRDSAMYRCASSPTIQLYTEAFFGQGTRLTVV.

This chain connects TRBV11-2 to TRBJ1-1, with D perhaps TRBD1 (6 bases). The V end lost 1 base, the J end lost 11 bases, and 14 bases lay between the germline ends. In germline, CDR1 is SGHAT, CDR2 FQNNGV. This CDR3 spans 13 amino acids. CDR3 amino acids: CASSLVSAGDAFF. Written as DNA, the CDR3 is TGTGCCAGCAGCTTAGTTTCCGCAGGGGACGCTTTCTTT.

V and J are TRBV27 and TRBJ2-1; TRBD2 agrees at 7 bases. Germline CDR1 and CDR2: MNHEY and SMNVEV (reference sequence). The CDR3 contains 14 residues. V gave up 3 bases and J gave up 5 bases; unmatched junction bases: 4. The CDR3 nucleotides read TGTGCCAGCAGTTTGGCTAGCGGAAACAATGAGCAGTTCTTC. Its protein is CASSLASGNNEQFF.

The V call is TRBV4-1, the J call TRBJ2-2; D ambiguous. The V and J ends lost 3 bases and 0 bases respectively, with 17 bases between them. The CDR3 length is 18 residues. In germline, CDR1 is MGHRA, CDR2 YSYEKL. CDR3: CASSHRSYSQPNTGELFF. As DNA, the CDR3 is TGCGCCAGCAGCCACCGTTCTTACAGCCAACCGAACACCGGGGAGCTGTTTTTT.

The V call is TRBV7-2, the J call TRBJ1-2; D perhaps matches TRBD1 (5 bases). The CDR3 is 16 residues long. V dropped 5 bases and J dropped 4 bases, with 20 bases sitting between them. CDR1 is SGHTA, CDR2 FQGNSA, per germline. The CDR3: CASSPTGTQSSYGYTF. CDR3 bases: TGTGCCAGCAGCCCCACCGGGACCCAAAGTTCCTATGGCTACACCTTC. Combining the CDR3 with reference TRBV7-2 and TRBJ1-2 gives the whole variable domain GAGVSQSPSNKVTEKGKDVELRCDPISGHTALYWYRQSLGQGLEFLIYFQGNSAPDKSGLPSDRFSAERTGGSVSTLTIQRTQQEDSAVYLCASSPTGTQSSYGYTFGSGTRLTVV.

This clone was seen more than once but under ten times. Other DNA variants within this sample encode the same CDR3. The chain recombines TRBV6-4 with TRBJ2-3; D tentatively reads TRBD1 or TRBD2 (6 bases each). This CDR3 contains 12 residues. Looked up from germline, CDR1 is MRHNA and CDR2 is SNTAGT. V lost 4 bases and J lost 6, with 8 bases in between. CDR3 nucleotides: TGTGCCAGCAGTGGGGGGGCTGATACGCAGTATTTT. This sequence encodes CASSGGADTQYF.

This clone was observed a handful of times. The gene calls are TRBV9 and TRBJ2-5; possible D gene TRBD2, 6 bases. Trimming pared 6 bases from V and 4 bases from J, leaving 10 bases between. The CDR3 runs 12 residues. Germline values: CDR1 SGDLS, CDR2 YYNGEE. CDR3 sequence: CASNRRGETQYF. DNA for the CDR3: TGTGCCAGCAACAGGAGGGGAGAGACCCAGTACTTC. Full variable domain (missing parts from reference TRBV9 and TRBJ2-5): DSGVTQTPKHLITATGQRVTLRCSPRSGDLSVYWYQQSLDQGLQFLIQYYNGEERAKGNILERFSAQQFPDLHSELNLSSLELGDSALYFCASNRRGETQYFGPGTRLLVL.

This clone was counted only a few times. The CDR3 coding sequence is TGTGCCAGCAGAGCCCCAGGCACAGATACGCAGTATTTT. It encodes CASRAPGTDTQYF. The chain is built from TRBV6-5 and TRBJ2-3; D uncertain. The CDR3 has 13 amino acids. V lost 6 bases to trimming and J lost 1 base, with 8 bases between them. In germline, CDR1 is MNHEY, CDR2 SVGAGI.

Only a few counts were recorded for this clone. The chain couples TRBV10-1 to TRBJ2-3; 10 positions agree with TRBD1. The CDR3 covers 18 residues. Germline loops: CDR1 WNHNN, CDR2 SYGVQD (reference sequence). The trim removed 4 bases at V and 3 bases at J, leaving 13 bases unmatched. This CDR3 is CASSATGTGVIGTDTQYF. In DNA, the CDR3 is TGCGCCAGCAGTGCCACCGGGACAGGGGTTATCGGGACAGATACGCAGTATTTT.

The rearrangement uses TRBV18 and TRBJ2-3; TRBD1 matches at 7 bases. V gave up 8 bases and J gave up 5 bases; unmatched junction bases: 16. The CDR3 length is 16 residues. Germline CDR1 and CDR2: KGHSH and LQKENI. In DNA form, the CDR3 reads TGTGCCAGCCAACCCTCCGAAGGGGGCTTTCAAGATACGCAGTATTTT. This sequence encodes CASQPSEGGFQDTQYF.

This clone has just one count. V is TRBV7-6 and J is TRBJ2-3; a weak D match, TRBD1 (6 bases). CDR3 length: 16 amino acids. The germline CDR1 and CDR2 sequences are SGHVS and FNYEAQ. The V end lost 5 bases, the J end lost 3 bases, and 18 bases lay between the germline ends. CDR3 protein: CASSPTGSARTDTQYF. DNA of the CDR3: TGTGCCAGCAGCCCGACAGGTTCCGCGAGAACAGATACGCAGTATTTT.

This clone occurred a few times. The chain employs TRBV7-2 and TRBJ1-6; 8 nucleotides line up with TRBD1. The CDR3 is 15 residues long. V lost 3 bases and J lost 5; bases outside the gene matches: 3. Germline V gene lookup returns CDR1 SGHTA and CDR2 FQGNSA. CDR3 in amino acids: CASSFTTGDNSPLHF. DNA of the CDR3: TGTGCCAGCAGCTTCACGACAGGGGATAATTCACCCCTCCACTTT. Combining the CDR3 with reference TRBV7-2 and TRBJ1-6 gives the whole variable domain GAGVSQSPSNKVTEKGKDVELRCDPISGHTALYWYRQSLGQGLEFLIYFQGNSAPDKSGLPSDRFSAERTGGSVSTLTIQRTQQEDSAVYLCASSFTTGDNSPLHFGNGTRLTVT.

This clone is medium-sized in the sample. The gene calls are TRBV18 and TRBJ1-2, with D perhaps matching TRBD1 (6 bases). Germline CDR1 KGHSH, CDR2 LQKENI. The V end was cut by 2 bases, the J end by 4 bases, with 11 bases between. This CDR3 contains 14 residues. CDR3 nucleotides: TGTGCCAGCTCACCATTGGACAGATCCTATGGCTACACCTTC. Translation gives CASSPLDRSYGYTF. The entire variable domain, with the rest obtained from reference TRBV18 and TRBJ1-2, is as follows: NAGVMQNPRHLVRRRGQEARLRCSPMKGHSHVYWYRQLPEEGLKFMVYLQKENIIDESGMPKERFSAEFPKEGPSILRIQQVVRGDSAAYFCASSPLDRSYGYTFGSGTRLTVV.

This clone has just a few counts. The gene calls are TRBV5-8 and TRBJ2-5, with D tentatively TRBD1 (6 bases). Trimming removed 4 bases from V and 5 bases from J, with 12 bases in between. This CDR3 has 13 amino acids. Germline V gene data show CDR1 as SGHTS and CDR2 as YDEGEE. Written as DNA, the CDR3 is TGTGCCAGCAGCGGAACAGGGAGTGAGACCCAGTACTTC. This encodes CASSGTGSETQYF.

The J gene is TRBJ2-4, the V gene TRBV19; a weak D match, TRBD1 (5 bases). This CDR3 region has 13 residues. The germline CDR1 and CDR2 sequences are LNHDA and SQIVND (reference sequence). The V end lost 6 bases, the J end lost 1 base, and 7 bases lay between the germline ends. The CDR3 sequence is CASRSGAKNIQYF. The DNA for the CDR3 is TGTGCCAGTAGGTCAGGGGCCAAAAACATTCAGTACTTC.

The sample holds a few counts of this clone. The chain carries TRBV7-2 and TRBJ1-3; 7 bases map to TRBD1. Germline CDR1 SGHTA, CDR2 FQGNSA. This CDR3 has 15 residues. J was trimmed by 2 bases and V by 0 bases; bases with no gene match: 1. The CDR3 bases are TGTGCCAGCAGCTTAGCGACAGGGACTGGAAACACCATATATTTT. It is translated as CASSLATGTGNTIYF.

The chain combines TRBV11-2 with TRBJ2-1, with 7 bases aligning to TRBD1. Germline CDR1 SGHAT, CDR2 FQNNGV. Trimming cost V 5 bases and J 10 bases; bases outside gene matches: 8. This CDR3 spans 13 amino acids. Written as DNA, the CDR3 is TGTGCCAGCAGCGAGCACAGGGGCGGGGAGCAGTTCTTC. This codes for CASSEHRGGEQFF.

The chain links TRBV14 to TRBJ2-7; D ambiguous. This CDR3 is built from 16 residues. V was trimmed by 1 base and J by 0 bases, leaving 13 bases between them. Germline-derived CDR1 and CDR2 are SGHDN and FVKESK. The CDR3 sequence is CASSQVSWAVSYEQYF. The DNA for the CDR3 is TGTGCCAGCAGCCAAGTTTCCTGGGCAGTCTCCTACGAGCAGTACTTC.

This clone has only a few counts. The genes are TRBV28 and TRBJ1-1, with D hard to call. V shed 2 bases and J shed 4 bases, with 14 bases lying between them. CDR1 MDHEN and CDR2 SYDVKM come from the germline V gene. The CDR3 length is 15 residues. The CDR3 bases are TGTGCCAGCAGTTTACGTATTGTAATGGGCACTGAAGCTTTCTTT. This encodes CASSLRIVMGTEAFF.

This clone was observed many times. The chain joins TRBV4-1 to TRBJ1-1; D gene uncertain. This CDR3 is built from 15 residues. V lost 1 base to trimming and J lost 1 base, with 10 bases between them. Germline V CDR1 and CDR2: MGHRA, YSYEKL. The CDR3 region is CASSQVELSNTEAFF. DNA of the CDR3: TGCGCCAGCAGCCAAGTAGAGTTATCGAACACTGAAGCTTTCTTT.

The V and J genes are TRBV30 and TRBJ1-6; possibly TRBD1 for D (5 bases). Germline CDR1 reads GTSNPN; CDR2 reads SVGIG (reference sequence). The CDR3 is 13 amino acids. V shed 3 bases and J shed 7 bases, with 10 bases lying between them. The CDR3 loop reads CAWRGGFNSPLHF. The DNA of the CDR3 is TGTGCCTGGAGGGGGGGTTTCAATTCACCCCTCCACTTT.

J is TRBJ1-5 and V is TRBV6-5; D is perhaps TRBD1 (6 bases). V lost 4 bases to trimming and J lost 5 bases, with 9 bases between them. Per germline, CDR1 MNHEY and CDR2 SVGAGI. CDR3 length: 13 amino acids. This chain's CDR3 is CASSWTDHQPQHF. The CDR3 DNA is TGTGCCAGCAGTTGGACAGACCATCAGCCCCAGCATTTT.

This clone turned up a few times. The V gene is TRBV9, the J gene TRBJ2-3; 9 bases map to TRBD2. CDR1 is SGDLS and CDR2 is YYNGEE in the germline V gene. The CDR3 sequence is 15 residues long. V shed 0 bases, J shed 5 bases, and the junction held 4 bases outside the gene matches. CDR3 region: CASSVGRGGLDTQYF. The CDR3 nucleotides are TGTGCCAGCAGCGTAGGGCGGGGGGGCCTAGATACGCAGTATTTT.